The 25 T cell receptor beta chains presented below share a single source sample, sequenced in a study of beta chain features in type 1 diabetes. Sequenced material consisted of expressed TCRB transcripts (all of the isolated RNA was reverse transcribed). Measured with immunoSEQ multiplex PCR; TCRdb has only the in-frame clones, and not every one. Of about 170,000 clones in the sample, roughly 8% were seen once. Antigen specificity for these receptors is unknown. Findings of the study overall: Shorter TCRB CDR3s, moderately but significantly so, were found in Type 1 diabetes patients in all four CD4+ subsets.

Sequencing was performed on central memory CD4+ T cells from blood. The receptors were gathered from a woman aged 40-49 years with type 1 diabetes.

The chain combines TRBV4-2 with TRBJ2-3; D unclear. Germline V gene data show CDR1 as LGHNA and CDR2 as YNFKEQ. V lost 5 bases, J lost 2 bases, and 11 bases lay in between. The CDR3 has 14 amino acids. This CDR3 is CASSFSAITDTQYF. The DNA of the CDR3 is TGTGCCAGCAGCTTCTCTGCGATCACAGATACGCAGTATTTT.

A few counts support this clone. V and J are TRBV4-3 and TRBJ2-1, with 10 bases aligning to TRBD2. J gave up 0 bases and V 5 bases, and 7 bases lay outside the gene matches. The CDR3 contains 17 residues. Germline assignment: CDR1 LGHNA and CDR2 YSLEER. Here the CDR3 DNA reads TGCGCCAGCAGCTATAGCGGGGGGTCGAGCTCCTACAATGAGCAGTTCTTC. Its translation is CASSYSGGSSSYNEQFF.

The sample holds a few counts of this clone. This sample also contains other DNA sequences that code for the same CDR3. The V and J genes are TRBV11-1 and TRBJ1-5; D not certain. Trimming took off 3 bases at V and 5 bases at J, with 8 bases between the two ends. The CDR3 is 13 amino acids. Germline V gives CDR1 SGHAT, CDR2 FQDESV (reference sequence). The CDR3 region has the DNA TGTGCCAGCAGCTTGGAACGGGATCAGCCCCAGCATTTT. Translated, it gives CASSLERDQPQHF.

The chain is built from TRBV28 and TRBJ2-1; 13 bases match TRBD2. The J segment lost 9 bases and the V segment lost 5 bases, leaving 7 bases of the junction unmatched. Germline V CDR1 and CDR2: MDHEN, SYDVKM. The CDR3 loop spans 15 amino acids. The CDR3 DNA is TGTGCCAGCAGTCCCACTAGCGGGAGGGCCAGTGAGCAGTTCTTC. Amino acids: CASSPTSGRASEQFF. The full variable domain, completed using reference TRBV28 and TRBJ2-1, is DVKVTQSSRYLVKRTGEKVFLECVQDMDHENMFWYRQDPGLGLRLIYFSYDVKMKEKGDIPEGYSVSREKKERFSLILESASTNQTSMYLCASSPTSGRASEQFFGPGTRLTVL.

In this sample, this clone turned up a few times. The chain carries TRBV7-2 and TRBJ1-5, with 8 bases matching TRBD1. V was clipped by 5 bases and J by 7 bases; unmatched bases: 10. This CDR3 is 15 amino acids long. The germline V gene encodes CDR1 SGHTA and CDR2 FQGNSA. The chain's CDR3 is CASSPYRGFGQPQHF. For the CDR3, the DNA is TGTGCCAGCAGCCCCTACAGGGGGTTTGGCCAGCCCCAGCATTTT.

This clone has just a few counts. This sequence joins TRBV4-3 and TRBJ2-5; a weak D match, TRBD2 (6 bases). V was clipped by 5 bases and J by 5 bases, with 18 bases between them. Germline lookup yields CDR1 LGHNA and CDR2 YSLEER. This CDR3 has 15 amino acids. The CDR3 sequence is CASSTAGTWQETQYF. The CDR3 DNA reads as TGCGCCAGCAGCACCGCAGGGACTTGGCAGGAGACCCAGTACTTC.

For this clone: This clone may be a read error of a much larger clone one base away. The sample contains more than one DNA sequence encoding this CDR3. The chain joins TRBV6-5 to TRBJ1-1, with D perhaps TRBD1 (5 bases). V lost 6 bases, J lost 1 base, and 9 bases lay in between. The germline V gene encodes CDR1 MNHEY and CDR2 SVGAGI. CDR3 size: 13 residues. The CDR3 loop is CASSLQGNTEAFF. The CDR3 DNA reads as TGTGCCAGCAGCCTCCAGGGGAACACTGAAGCTTTCTTT.

This clone has just a few counts. This chain connects TRBV6-5 to TRBJ2-6; D is unresolved. Germline V gene data show CDR1 as MNHEY and CDR2 as SVGAGI. This CDR3 spans 13 amino acids. Trimming left V 6 bases short and J 2 bases short, with 5 bases between. This CDR3 reads CASRNTGANVLTF. CDR3 bases: TGTGCCAGCAGAAACACTGGGGCCAACGTCCTGACTTTC.

The chain carries TRBV14 and TRBJ1-1; 10 bases agree with TRBD1. Germline CDR1 SGHDN, CDR2 FVKESK. The CDR3 is 14 residues long. Germline trimming cut 4 bases from V and 4 bases from J; bases unmatched to any gene: 3. CDR3 region: CASSLGQGSTEAFF. The DNA for the CDR3 is TGTGCCAGCAGCCTGGGACAGGGGAGCACTGAAGCTTTCTTT.

The V call is TRBV10-2, the J call TRBJ1-1; 7 nucleotides agree with TRBD1. Unmatched junction bases numbered 6, after V lost 6 bases and J lost 5 bases. Germline CDR1 is WSHSY and CDR2 is SAAADI. The CDR3 totals 13 residues. CDR3: CASRYDRVTEAFF. In DNA form, the CDR3 reads TGCGCCAGCAGGTACGACAGGGTAACTGAAGCTTTCTTT.

This chain connects TRBV25-1 to TRBJ2-1, with D perhaps matching TRBD1 (5 bases). There are 14 residues in the CDR3. Deletions cut 2 bases from V and 7 bases from J, with 12 bases between. Germline CDR1 MGHDK, CDR2 SYGVNS. The CDR3 loop is CASSEDRARNEQFF. CDR3 DNA sequence: TGTGCCAGCAGTGAAGACAGAGCCCGGAATGAGCAGTTCTTC.

This chain uses TRBV19 with TRBJ2-5; 8 bases line up with TRBD1. V trimming: 1 base; J trimming: 5 bases; junction bases outside the gene matches: 6. This CDR3 is 15 amino acids long. Per germline, CDR1 LNHDA and CDR2 SQIVND (reference sequence). The CDR3 sequence is CASSIGIGTGETQYF. In DNA form, the CDR3 reads TGTGCCAGTAGTATAGGTATCGGGACAGGCGAGACCCAGTACTTC.

V is TRBV19 and J is TRBJ1-2; no clear D gene. Trimming took 0 bases from V and 1 from J, leaving 12 bases between them. The germline V gene encodes CDR1 LNHDA and CDR2 SQIVND (reference sequence). This CDR3 spans 16 amino acids. This CDR3 is CASSIEATRSNYGYTF. In DNA, the CDR3 is TGTGCCAGTAGTATAGAGGCCACTAGAAGTAACTATGGCTACACCTTC. The full variable domain, with the rest looked up from reference TRBV19 and TRBJ1-2, is DGGITQSPKYLFRKEGQNVTLSCEQNLNHDAMYWYRQDPGQGLRLIYYSQIVNDFQKGDIAEGYSVSREKKESFPLTVTSAQKNPTAFYLCASSIEATRSNYGYTFGSGTRLTVV.

This clone was seen repeatedly, ten times or more. The CDR3 reads CASSQSRDRYNEQFF. DNA of the CDR3: TGTGCCAGCTCACAGAGCCGGGACAGATACAATGAGCAGTTCTTC. This sequence joins TRBV18 and TRBJ2-1, with 7 bases that match TRBD1. The CDR3 length is 15 residues. Germline CDR1 reads KGHSH; CDR2 reads LQKENI. V was clipped by 4 bases and J by 4 bases; unmatched bases: 7.

The V and J genes are TRBV4-1 and TRBJ2-7, with TRBD2 matching 11 bases. The CDR3 runs to 18 residues. After removal of 1 base from V and 3 bases from J, the junction contained 11 bases not matched to a gene. Germline V gene data show CDR1 as MGHRA and CDR2 as YSYEKL. The CDR3 protein is CASSQATGGLAVIYEQYF. DNA for the CDR3: TGCGCCAGCAGCCAAGCAACGGGGGGACTAGCGGTTATCTACGAGCAGTACTTC.

This clone was counted a few times. This sequence joins TRBV9 and TRBJ2-7; D is perhaps TRBD2 (7 bases). The CDR3 length is 14 residues. V was shortened by 1 base and J by 9 bases, with 17 bases between the two germline ends. The germline gives CDR1 SGDLS, CDR2 YYNGEE. The chain's CDR3 is CASSVRAGAGSQYF. The CDR3 DNA reads TGTGCCAGCAGCGTAAGGGCGGGGGCCGGGTCGCAGTACTTC.

This clone appeared a few times. The genes are TRBV29-1 and TRBJ1-2, with D perhaps matching TRBD1 (6 bases). V was cut by 4 bases and J by 8 bases, with 17 bases left in between. Germline V lookup: CDR1 SQVTM, CDR2 ANQGSEA. This CDR3 spans 13 amino acids. Here the CDR3 reads CSVGQGLTDGYTF. The CDR3 region has the DNA TGCAGCGTTGGGCAGGGGCTAACTGACGGCTACACCTTC.

The chain couples TRBV19 to TRBJ2-1, with TRBD2 matching 15 bases. This CDR3 comprises 18 residues. Germline CDR1 and CDR2: LNHDA and SQIVND (reference sequence). Trimming cost V 5 bases and J 8 bases; bases outside gene matches: 13. The CDR3 sequence is CASSPLRTSGRAGYEQFF. CDR3 bases: TGTGCCAGTAGTCCACTCCGGACTAGCGGGAGGGCTGGATATGAGCAGTTCTTC.

This clone was seen many times. The chain uses TRBV28 and TRBJ1-2; 8 nucleotides align to TRBD1. This CDR3 is 14 amino acids long. Germline CDR1 is MDHEN and CDR2 is SYDVKM. V lost 2 bases, J lost 7 bases, and 6 bases stayed unmatched. The DNA for the CDR3 is TGTGCCAGCAGTTTACCTCAGGGGGCGCTTGGCTACACCTTC. It is translated as CASSLPQGALGYTF.

The sample holds a few counts of this clone. The chain carries TRBV2 and TRBJ1-6; 11 bases line up with TRBD1. The V segment lost 7 bases and the J segment 8 bases; nucleotides outside the gene matches: 4. Germline V lookup: CDR1 SNHLY, CDR2 FYNNEI. This CDR3 spans 14 amino acids. The CDR3 DNA reads TGTGCCAGCAAACCGGGACAGGGGGATTCACCCCTCCACTTT. Its protein is CASKPGQGDSPLHF.

This chain links TRBV9 with TRBJ1-1, with a weak D call TRBD1 (6 bases). The CDR3 length is 15 residues. Germline lookup yields CDR1 SGDLS and CDR2 YYNGEE. V lost 7 bases and J 4 bases, leaving 20 bases between the germline ends. The CDR3 DNA follows: TGTGCCAGCTCAGGGGCCGCGGGGGTAGGCACTGAAGCTTTCTTT. This sequence encodes CASSGAAGVGTEAFF. Combining the CDR3 with reference TRBV9 and TRBJ1-1 gives the whole variable domain DSGVTQTPKHLITATGQRVTLRCSPRSGDLSVYWYQQSLDQGLQFLIQYYNGEERAKGNILERFSAQQFPDLHSELNLSSLELGDSALYFCASSGAAGVGTEAFFGQGTRLTVV.

In this sample, this clone turned up a few times. V gene TRBV29-1 combines with J gene TRBJ1-5; D call uncertain. The V and J ends lost 0 bases and 7 bases respectively, with 10 bases between them. This CDR3 is 13 amino acids long. CDR1 and CDR2 from the germline V gene are SQVTM and ANQGSEA. In DNA, the CDR3 is TGCAGCGTTGAAGAGACCGGCGGACAGCCCCAGCATTTT. Translating it yields CSVEETGGQPQHF. Together with reference TRBV29-1 and TRBJ1-5, the CDR3 gives the full variable domain: SAVISQKPSRDICQRGTSLTIQCQVDSQVTMMFWYRQQPGQSLTLIATANQGSEATYESGFVIDKFPISRPNLTFSTLTVSNMSPEDSSIYLCSVEETGGQPQHFGDGTRLSIL.

This clone was seen repeatedly, ten times or more. The chain is built from TRBV2 and TRBJ2-2, with unresolved D. This CDR3 contains 13 residues. The V gene lost 6 bases and the J gene lost 5 bases, with 10 bases spanning the gap. The germline V gene encodes CDR1 SNHLY and CDR2 FYNNEI. In nucleotides, the CDR3 is TGTGCCAGCAGCGCCGACATGACCGGGGAGCTGTTTTTT. This gives the protein CASSADMTGELFF.

This clone was seen only a few times. The rearrangement uses TRBV27 and TRBJ2-7; perhaps TRBD1 as D (6 bases). Trimming removed 3 bases from V and 2 bases from J, with 11 bases in between. The germline CDR1 and CDR2 sequences are MNHEY and SMNVEV (reference sequence). The CDR3 contains 14 residues. CDR3 sequence (DNA): TGTGCCAGCAGTTTTGAGACAGGTCCCTACGAGCAGTACTTC. It is translated as CASSFETGPYEQYF.

This clone was picked up a small number of times. This chain uses TRBV9 with TRBJ2-3, with D possibly matching TRBD1 (5 bases). Germline CDR1 and CDR2: SGDLS and YYNGEE. V lost 3 bases, J lost 5 bases, and 7 bases lay in between. This CDR3 comprises 12 residues. The CDR3 bases are TGTGCCAGCAGCGAGGGGAAAGATACGCAGTATTTT. Translation gives CASSEGKDTQYF.